Listed below are T cell receptor beta chains from one sample, sequenced in a study of T-cell reconstitution after alpha-beta-depleted transplantation in children. A single record per CDR3 protein comes from TCRdb applying MiXCR to the PCR reads. The repertoire includes fewer than 550,000 distinct CDR3 sequences, around 16% of them detected once, and under 30% sits in the top ten. The material was PBMCs, mostly from graft donor cells, obtained 360 days after TCRalphabeta/CD19-depleted stem cell transplant. The receptors come from a boy younger than two who had a stem cell transplant for Wiskott-Aldrich syndrome, so the T cells may come from the graft donor. Both conserved end residues are part of each CDR3. Some rows mark clone size as missing; the rest say once, few, many or name a class of expanded clone.

few,TRBJ2-7,TRBV20-1,CSAKRDTRTYEQYF
-,TRBJ2-1,TRBV5-1,CASSLALLAAAYNEQFF
few,TRBJ2-1,TRBV20-1,CSAIGPIVSSYNEQFF
-,TRBJ2-5,TRBV7-8,CASSSRLAGKETQYF
-,TRBJ2-3,TRBV10-3,CAIREAGGPPDTQYF
few,TRBJ2-5,TRBV12-3/TRBV12-4,CASSLAGTGIQETQYF
-,TRBJ2-2,TRBV18,CASSPHRGGTGELFF
few,TRBJ1-1,TRBV3-1,CASSQDGTTTEAFF
-,TRBJ2-2,TRBV5-4,CASSLVPWTGGDTGELFF
-,TRBJ2-1,TRBV4-3,CASSQEGLAQYNEQFF
-,TRBJ2-2,TRBV5-3,CASSPGLFCGALFF
medium-sized,TRBJ2-7,TRBV10-3,CAISEGDYEQYF
-,TRBJ1-2,TRBV10-3,CAISFADRGAVYGYTF
-,TRBJ2-3,TRBV5-4,CASSFRLAGGSDTQYF
few,TRBJ2-5,TRBV7-9,CASSSTDRGWETQYF
-,TRBJ2-5,TRBV5-1,CASSVRGAGFQETQYF
many,TRBJ2-1,TRBV24-1,CATSDPRPSGYNEQFF
-,TRBJ2-1,TRBV11-2,CASSPRTSGRHTRGSYNEQFF
few,TRBJ1-1,TRBV6-5,CASSYRVQVSPNTEAFF
-,TRBJ2-1,TRBV10-3,CAIRERGLPIRSSANEQFF
-,TRBJ2-7,TRBV5-1,CASSLGTASTYEQYF
many,TRBJ2-7,TRBV25-1,CASSESKLASYEQYF
-,TRBJ2-3,TRBV12-3/TRBV12-4,CASSYKNRGTSTDTQYF
few,TRBJ1-2,TRBV10-3,CAISVLGEYTF
few,TRBJ2-3,TRBV11-2,CASSPLGLAGGSDTQYF
few,TRBJ2-4,TRBV15,CATSREGNIQYF
-,TRBJ1-2,TRBV12-3/TRBV12-4,CASAPPDRFNYGYTF
-,TRBJ2-7,TRBV4-1,CASSQADRAGGEQYF
many,TRBJ2-1,TRBV6-1,CASSPGLVSNEQFF
-,TRBJ1-3,TRBV5-1,CASSVGQGGDTIYF
many,TRBJ2-2,TRBV12-3/TRBV12-4,CASSLRATYTGELFF
-,TRBJ1-1,TRBV12-3/TRBV12-4,CASSLAKRTGGGNTEAFF
few,TRBJ2-2,TRBV6-2/TRBV6-3,CASSYRGANTGELFF
many,TRBJ2-5,TRBV29-1,CSVGRQQETQYF
many,TRBJ2-1,TRBV12-3/TRBV12-4,CASRPGQGPYNEQFF
few,TRBJ2-1,TRBV11-2,CASSLSLTSAYNEQFF
-,TRBJ1-2,TRBV15,CATSRQTGLYGYTF
once,TRBJ2-7,TRBV7-2,CASSLYLAGSYEQYF
-,TRBJ2-1,TRBV20-1,CSASWDFTYNEQFF
few,TRBJ2-4,TRBV10-1,CASSENSGGPFKNIQYF
-,TRBJ1-2,TRBV2,CASRDSGYTF
few,TRBJ2-7,TRBV5-1,CASSLAAGAGEQYF
few,TRBJ2-2,TRBV20-1,CSARTTNTGELFF
once,TRBJ2-1,TRBV5-1,CASSLGRAGESEQFF